The 13 T cell receptor beta chains in this list originate from one sample, sequenced in a study of control samples from healthy donors and cancer patients. Sequenced by immunoSEQ multiplex PCR; TCRdb stores in-frame clones only, minus some. The sample consists of under 150,000 clones, roughly 87% of them appearing once. Sequencing was performed on blood. These receptors were obtained from a man aged 35 to 55 in good health.

This chain's CDR3 is CASSDRWYGYTF. The CDR3, as DNA: TGCGCCAGCAGCGACAGATGGTATGGCTACACCTTC. The chain links TRBV4-1 to TRBJ1-2; TRBD1 is a possible D gene (5 bases). Germline-derived CDR1 and CDR2 are MGHRA and YSYEKL. Trimming stripped 5 bases from V and 5 bases from J, with 9 bases between. The CDR3 runs 12 residues.

J is TRBJ1-3 and V is TRBV15, with unresolved D. Trimming took off 1 base at V and 0 bases at J, with 13 bases between the two ends. CDR1 LNHNV and CDR2 YYDKDF come from the germline V gene (reference sequence). The CDR3 sequence is 17 residues long. Written as DNA, the CDR3 is TGTGCCACCAGCAGAGGGGTCCAGCCTAGCTCTGGAAACACCATATATTTT. Its translation: CATSRGVQPSSGNTIYF.

The genes are TRBV10-2 and TRBJ2-2, with 10 bases fitting TRBD1. With 6 bases clipped from V and 3 bases from J, the junction kept 4 bases outside the gene matches. CDR3 length equals 15 residues. From germline, CDR1 is WSHSY and CDR2 SAAADI. The CDR3 region has the DNA TGCGCCAGCAGGACCGGGACAGGGGACACCGGGGAGCTGTTTTTT. Amino acids: CASRTGTGDTGELFF.

The chain couples TRBV5-4 to TRBJ1-2, with D uncertain. Looked up from germline, CDR1 is SGHNT and CDR2 is YYREEE (reference sequence). Trimming cost V 0 bases and J 2 bases, with 5 bases left between them. The CDR3 runs to 13 residues. CDR3 residues: CASSLAGNYGYTF. In DNA, the CDR3 is TGTGCCAGCAGCTTGGCGGGGAACTATGGCTACACCTTC.

The J gene is TRBJ1-1, the V gene TRBV2; no firm D call. V was pared by 9 bases and J by 0 bases, with 8 bases between. The germline gives CDR1 SNHLY, CDR2 FYNNEI. The CDR3 has 12 amino acids. This CDR3 reads CARGTLNTEAFF. CDR3 coding DNA: TGTGCCAGGGGAACTCTGAACACTGAAGCTTTCTTT.

The rearrangement joins TRBV6-4 to TRBJ1-6, with TRBD1 as a possible D gene (5 bases). With 2 bases removed from V and 6 bases from J, the gap between germline ends came to 11 bases. The CDR3 has 15 residues. Germline CDR1 reads MRHNA; CDR2 reads SNTAGT. The CDR3 bases are TGTGCCAGCAGTGACGGGGCAGGGCTTAATTCACCCCTCCACTTT. It is translated as CASSDGAGLNSPLHF.

This clone was recorded only once. A read error may account for a junction end that differs from germline. The chain joins TRBV11-3 to TRBJ2-2; D may match TRBD1 or TRBD2 (7 bases each). The CDR3 extends over 19 amino acids. The germline CDR1 and CDR2 sequences are SGHNT and YENEEA. CDR3 sequence: CVSSLMRGTASEFTGELFF. In DNA, the CDR3 is TGTGTCAGCAGCCTAATGCGGGGGACAGCCTCAGAGTTCACCGGGGAGCTGTTTTTT. Drawing the rest from reference TRBV11-3 and TRBJ2-2, the complete variable domain is EAGVVQSPRYKIIEKKQPVAFWCNPISGHNTLYWYLQNLGQGPELLIRYENEEAVDDSQLPKDRFSAERLKGVDSTLKIQPAELGDSAVYLCVSSLMRGTASEFTGELFFGEGSRLTVL.

The J gene is TRBJ2-1, the V gene TRBV6-1, with D possibly being TRBD2 (5 bases). This CDR3 is 15 amino acids long. Germline CDR1 and CDR2: MNHNS and SASEGT. V was trimmed by 2 bases and J by 8 bases, leaving 16 bases between them. DNA for the CDR3: TGTGCCAGCAGTGAATCCCGGAGGAACCACCATGAGCAGTTCTTC. This codes for CASSESRRNHHEQFF.

This chain joins TRBV14 and TRBJ2-3, with D hard to call. The V gene's germline CDR1 is SGHDN and CDR2 FVKESK. The CDR3 covers 18 residues. The germline V and J ends were trimmed by 3 bases and 4 bases, with 23 bases remaining between them. The CDR3 coding sequence is TGTGCCAGCAGCCAGGACCGGGTACCGCGGAAGACCCCAGATACGCAGTATTTT. It specifies CASSQDRVPRKTPDTQYF. The variable domain in full, with the rest retrieved from reference TRBV14 and TRBJ2-3, is EAGVTQFPSHSVIEKGQTVTLRCDPISGHDNLYWYRRVMGKEIKFLLHFVKESKQDESGMPNNRFLAERTGGTYSTLKVQPAELEDSGVYFCASSQDRVPRKTPDTQYFGPGTRLTVL.

The genes are TRBV19 and TRBJ1-1; 7 bases fit TRBD1. The germline CDR1 and CDR2 sequences are LNHDA and SQIVND (reference sequence). Trimming at V came to 11 bases and at J to 5 bases, leaving 11 bases not matched to a gene. This CDR3 contains 13 residues. This CDR3 reads CAATGVGGTEAFF. CDR3 in DNA: TGTGCCGCTACAGGGGTTGGAGGGACTGAAGCTTTCTTT.

This clone was detected once. The chain carries TRBV2 and TRBJ2-3, with D perhaps TRBD2 (7 bases). CDR3 length: 16 amino acids. The V gene's germline CDR1 is SNHLY and CDR2 FYNNEI. Trimming stripped 7 bases from V and 0 bases from J, with 17 bases between. The CDR3 DNA reads TGTGCCAGCAAGGAGGGGGGGCCAGTGAGCACAGATACGCAGTATTTT. It is translated as CASKEGGPVSTDTQYF.

The sample holds one count of this clone. V gene TRBV6-2 or TRBV6-3 combines with J gene TRBJ2-5; D might be TRBD1 (6 bases). The CDR3 runs 13 residues. The germline gives CDR1 MNHEY, CDR2 SVGEGT. V was clipped by 6 bases and J by 5 bases, with 13 bases between them. In nucleotides, the CDR3 is TGTGCCAGCAGCAGAACAGGGATGGAGACCCAGTACTTC. The encoded protein is CASSRTGMETQYF.

The chain combines TRBV7-3 with TRBJ2-1, with D perhaps TRBD2 (5 bases). The CDR3 is 13 residues long. CDR1 and CDR2 (germline): SGHTA, FQGTGA. The V gene lost 3 bases and the J gene lost 8 bases, with 11 bases spanning the gap. The CDR3 nucleotides are TGTGCCAGCAGCTTGGGCGGGTCTGATGAGCAGTTCTTC. Amino acids: CASSLGGSDEQFF.